The following is a T cell receptor (beta chain) sequence with its context. The data were obtained in a study of blood T cell repertoires in COVID-19. The CDR3 length is 11 residues. Germline V gene data show CDR1 as MNHEY and CDR2 as SVGAGI. The V gene lost 7 bases and the J gene lost 4 bases, with 7 bases spanning the gap. Sequencing used immunoSEQ multiplex PCR; TCRdb keeps in-frame clones, though not all of them. The sample lists about 15,000 clones, under 80% occurring once. The sequence was collected from an older man with active or convalescent COVID-19. The sequencing sample was made of peripheral blood. The chain carries TRBV6-5 and TRBJ1-1; D may be TRBD1 (5 bases). Written as DNA, the CDR3 is TGTGCCAGCATAACAGGCACTGAAGCTTTCTTT. Translating it yields CASITGTEAFF.